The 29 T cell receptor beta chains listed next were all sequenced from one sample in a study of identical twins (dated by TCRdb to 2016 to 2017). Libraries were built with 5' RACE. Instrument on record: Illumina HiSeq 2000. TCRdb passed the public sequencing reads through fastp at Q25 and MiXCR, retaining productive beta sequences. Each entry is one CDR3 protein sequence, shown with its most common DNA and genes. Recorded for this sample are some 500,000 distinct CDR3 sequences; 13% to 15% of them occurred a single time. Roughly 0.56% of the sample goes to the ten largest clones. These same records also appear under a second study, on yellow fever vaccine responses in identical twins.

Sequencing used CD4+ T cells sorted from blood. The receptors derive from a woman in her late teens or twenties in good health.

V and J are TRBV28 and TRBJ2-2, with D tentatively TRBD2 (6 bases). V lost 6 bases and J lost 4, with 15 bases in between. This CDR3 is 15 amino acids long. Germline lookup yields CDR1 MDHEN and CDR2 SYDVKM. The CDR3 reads CASSRSGGRTGELFF. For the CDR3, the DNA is TGTGCCAGCAGCCGGTCAGGAGGGCGCACCGGGGAGCTGTTTTTT.

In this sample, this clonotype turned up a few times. Written as DNA, the CDR3 is TGTGCCAGCAGAAAGGAACTAGCGGGCACCTACGAGCAGTACTTC. Residues: CASRKELAGTYEQYF. The chain couples TRBV2 to TRBJ2-7, with 9 nucleotides matching TRBD2. Per germline, CDR1 SNHLY and CDR2 FYNNEI. V shed 6 bases and J 2 bases; nucleotides not matched to a gene: 8. This CDR3 has 15 residues.

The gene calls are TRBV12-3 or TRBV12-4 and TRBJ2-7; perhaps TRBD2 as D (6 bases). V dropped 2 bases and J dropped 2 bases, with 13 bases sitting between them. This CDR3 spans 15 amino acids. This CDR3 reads CASSLLGGSAYEQYF. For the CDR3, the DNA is TGTGCCAGCAGTTTACTTGGGGGGTCTGCCTACGAGCAGTACTTC.

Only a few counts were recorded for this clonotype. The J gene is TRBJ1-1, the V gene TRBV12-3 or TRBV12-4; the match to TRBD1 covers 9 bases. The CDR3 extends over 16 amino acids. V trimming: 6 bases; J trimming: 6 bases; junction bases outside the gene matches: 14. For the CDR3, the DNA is TGTGCCAGCAGGATACAGGGGGCAGGGAGTCTTGCTGAAGCTTTCTTT. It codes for CASRIQGAGSLAEAFF.

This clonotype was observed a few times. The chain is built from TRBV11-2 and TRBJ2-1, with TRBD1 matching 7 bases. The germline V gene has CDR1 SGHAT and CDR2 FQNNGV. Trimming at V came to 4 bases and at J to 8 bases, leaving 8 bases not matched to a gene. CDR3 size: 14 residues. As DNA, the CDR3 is TGTGCCAGCAGCTCTCGACAGGGCGAGGATGAGCAGTTCTTC. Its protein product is CASSSRQGEDEQFF.

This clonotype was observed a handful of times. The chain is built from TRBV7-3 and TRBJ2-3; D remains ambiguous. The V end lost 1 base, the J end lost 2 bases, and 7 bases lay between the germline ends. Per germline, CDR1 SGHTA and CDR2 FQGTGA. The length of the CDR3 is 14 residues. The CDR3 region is CASSLKPSTDTQYF. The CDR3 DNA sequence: TGTGCCAGCAGCTTAAAACCTTCCACAGATACGCAGTATTTT.

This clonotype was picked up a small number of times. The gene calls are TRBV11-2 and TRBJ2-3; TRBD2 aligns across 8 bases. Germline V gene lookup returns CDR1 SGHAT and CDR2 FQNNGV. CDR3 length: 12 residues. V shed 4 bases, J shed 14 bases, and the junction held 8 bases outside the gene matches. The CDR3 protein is CASSSTWTSWYF. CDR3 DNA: TGTGCCAGCAGCTCAACTTGGACTAGCTGGTATTTT. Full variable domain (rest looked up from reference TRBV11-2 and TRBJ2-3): EAGVAQSPRYKIIEKRQSVAFWCNPISGHATLYWYQQILGQGPKLLIQFQNNGVVDDSQLPKDRFSAERLKGVDSTLKIQPAKLEDSAVYLCASSSTWTSWYFGPGTRLTVL.

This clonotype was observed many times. Here the CDR3 reads CSVEELKIGRESTDTQYF. The CDR3, as DNA: TGCAGCGTTGAAGAGTTAAAGATAGGACGCGAATCCACAGATACGCAGTATTTT. V gene TRBV29-1 combines with J gene TRBJ2-3, with D hard to call. Deletions cut 0 bases from V and 2 bases from J, with 21 bases between. The germline CDR1 and CDR2 sequences are SQVTM and ANQGSEA. The length of the CDR3 is 18 residues.

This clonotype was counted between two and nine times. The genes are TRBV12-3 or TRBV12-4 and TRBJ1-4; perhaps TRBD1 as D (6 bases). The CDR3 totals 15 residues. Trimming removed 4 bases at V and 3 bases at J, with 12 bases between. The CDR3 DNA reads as TGTGCCAGCAGTTCATCAGGGGTGGCTAATGAAAAACTGTTTTTT. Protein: CASSSSGVANEKLFF.

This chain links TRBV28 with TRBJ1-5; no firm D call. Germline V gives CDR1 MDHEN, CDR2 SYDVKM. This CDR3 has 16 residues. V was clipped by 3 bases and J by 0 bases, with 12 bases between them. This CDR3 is CASSLLGLNSNQPQHF. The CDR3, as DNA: TGTGCCAGCAGTTTGTTGGGCCTAAATAGCAATCAGCCCCAGCATTTT.

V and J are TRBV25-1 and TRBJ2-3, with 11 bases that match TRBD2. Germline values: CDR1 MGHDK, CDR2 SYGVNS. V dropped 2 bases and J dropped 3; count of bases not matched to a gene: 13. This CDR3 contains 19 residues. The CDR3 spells CASSELGTSGPGGTDTQYF. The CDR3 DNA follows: TGTGCCAGCAGTGAACTCGGGACTAGCGGTCCTGGAGGGACAGATACGCAGTATTTT.

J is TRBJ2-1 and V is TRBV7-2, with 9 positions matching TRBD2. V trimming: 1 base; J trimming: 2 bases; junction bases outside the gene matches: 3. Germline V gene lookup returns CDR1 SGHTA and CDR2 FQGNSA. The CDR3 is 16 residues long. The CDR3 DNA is TGTGCCAGCAGCTTAGGTGTAGCGGGAGCCTACAATGAGCAGTTCTTC. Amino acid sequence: CASSLGVAGAYNEQFF.

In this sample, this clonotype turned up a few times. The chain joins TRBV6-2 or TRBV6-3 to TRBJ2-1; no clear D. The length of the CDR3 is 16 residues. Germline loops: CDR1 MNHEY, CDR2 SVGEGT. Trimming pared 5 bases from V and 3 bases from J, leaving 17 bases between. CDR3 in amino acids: CASSRFGGLLYNEQFF. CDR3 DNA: TGTGCCAGCAGTAGGTTCGGCGGTCTACTCTACAATGAGCAGTTCTTC.

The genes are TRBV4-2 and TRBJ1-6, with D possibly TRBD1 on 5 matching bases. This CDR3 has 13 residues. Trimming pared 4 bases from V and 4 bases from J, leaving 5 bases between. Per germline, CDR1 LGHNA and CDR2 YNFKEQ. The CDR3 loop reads CASSRGYNSPLHF. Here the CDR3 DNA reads TGTGCCAGCAGCCGGGGGTATAATTCACCCCTCCACTTT.

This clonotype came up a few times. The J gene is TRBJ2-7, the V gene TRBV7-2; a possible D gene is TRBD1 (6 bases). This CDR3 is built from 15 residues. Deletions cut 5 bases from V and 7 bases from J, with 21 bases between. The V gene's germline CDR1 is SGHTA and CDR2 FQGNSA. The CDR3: CASSTYRAGGNEQYF. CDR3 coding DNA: TGTGCCAGCAGCACCTACAGGGCAGGTGGAAATGAGCAGTACTTC.

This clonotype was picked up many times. The CDR3 DNA follows: TGTGCCAGCAGCTTTGGGACAGTCCAAGAGACCCAGTACTTC. It specifies CASSFGTVQETQYF. This chain uses TRBV5-6 with TRBJ2-5; TRBD1 matches 7 bases. CDR1 and CDR2 (germline): SGHDT, YYEEEE. CDR3 length equals 14 residues. V gave up 2 bases and J gave up 1 base; unmatched junction bases: 2.

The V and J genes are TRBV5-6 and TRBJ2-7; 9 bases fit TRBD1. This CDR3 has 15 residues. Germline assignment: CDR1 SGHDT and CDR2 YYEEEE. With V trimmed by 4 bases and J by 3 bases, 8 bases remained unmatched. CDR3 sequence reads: CASSPGTGKNYEQYF. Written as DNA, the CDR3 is TGTGCCAGCAGCCCGGGGACAGGGAAAAACTACGAGCAGTACTTC. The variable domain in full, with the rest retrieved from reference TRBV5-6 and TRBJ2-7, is DAGVTQSPTHLIKTRGQQVTLRCSPKSGHDTVSWYQQALGQGPQFIFQYYEEEERQRGNFPDRFSGHQFPNYSSELNVNALLLGDSALYLCASSPGTGKNYEQYFGPGTRLTVT.

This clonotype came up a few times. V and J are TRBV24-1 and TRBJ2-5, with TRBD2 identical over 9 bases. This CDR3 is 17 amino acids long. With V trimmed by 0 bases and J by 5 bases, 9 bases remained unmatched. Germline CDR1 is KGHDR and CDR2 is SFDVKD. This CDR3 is CATSDLQGGGAVETQYF. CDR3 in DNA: TGTGCCACCAGTGATTTGCAGGGCGGGGGGGCCGTGGAGACCCAGTACTTC.

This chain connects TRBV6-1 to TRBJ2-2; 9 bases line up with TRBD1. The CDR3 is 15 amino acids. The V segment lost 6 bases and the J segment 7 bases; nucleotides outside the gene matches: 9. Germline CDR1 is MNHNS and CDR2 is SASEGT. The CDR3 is CASRTGGLGSGELFF. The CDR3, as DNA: TGTGCCAGCAGGACAGGGGGACTGGGTAGCGGGGAGCTGTTTTTT.

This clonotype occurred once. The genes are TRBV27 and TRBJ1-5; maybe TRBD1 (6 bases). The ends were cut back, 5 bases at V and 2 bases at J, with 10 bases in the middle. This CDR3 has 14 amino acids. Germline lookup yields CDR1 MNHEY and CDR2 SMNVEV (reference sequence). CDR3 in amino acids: CASSPGQRNQPQHF. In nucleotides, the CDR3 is TGTGCCAGCAGTCCGGGACAACGCAATCAGCCCCAGCATTTT.

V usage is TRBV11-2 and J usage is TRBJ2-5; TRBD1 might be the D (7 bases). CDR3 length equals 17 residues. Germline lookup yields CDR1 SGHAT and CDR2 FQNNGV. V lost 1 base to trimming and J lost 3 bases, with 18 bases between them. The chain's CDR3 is CASSLVGGRGEKETQYF. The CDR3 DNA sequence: TGTGCCAGCAGCTTAGTGGGGGGCAGGGGGGAAAAAGAGACCCAGTACTTC.

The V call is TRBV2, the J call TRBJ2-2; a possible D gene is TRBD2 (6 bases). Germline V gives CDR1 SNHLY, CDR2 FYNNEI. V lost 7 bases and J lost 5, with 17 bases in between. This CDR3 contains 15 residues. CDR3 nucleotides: TGTGCCAGCATGGCCTTGCGGGACCGAACCGGGGAGCTGTTTTTT. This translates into CASMALRDRTGELFF. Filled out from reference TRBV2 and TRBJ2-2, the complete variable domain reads EPEVTQTPSHQVTQMGQEVILRCVPISNHLYFYWYRQILGQKVEFLVSFYNNEISEKSEIFDDQFSVERPDGSNFTLKIRSTKLEDSAMYFCASMALRDRTGELFFGEGSRLTVL.

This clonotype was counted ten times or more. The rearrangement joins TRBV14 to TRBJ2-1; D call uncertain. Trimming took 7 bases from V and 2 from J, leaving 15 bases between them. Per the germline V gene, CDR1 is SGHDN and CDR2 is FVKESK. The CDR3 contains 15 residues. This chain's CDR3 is CASTPDGRAYNEQFF. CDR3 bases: TGTGCCAGCACCCCGGACGGAAGAGCCTACAATGAGCAGTTCTTC.

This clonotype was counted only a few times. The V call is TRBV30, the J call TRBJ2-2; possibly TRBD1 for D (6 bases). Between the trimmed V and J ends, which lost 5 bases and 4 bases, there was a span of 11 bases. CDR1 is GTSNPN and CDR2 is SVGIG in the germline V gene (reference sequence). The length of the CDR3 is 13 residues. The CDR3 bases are TGTGCCTGGGAAGAAGGGGGCACCGGGGAGCTGTTTTTT. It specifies CAWEEGGTGELFF.

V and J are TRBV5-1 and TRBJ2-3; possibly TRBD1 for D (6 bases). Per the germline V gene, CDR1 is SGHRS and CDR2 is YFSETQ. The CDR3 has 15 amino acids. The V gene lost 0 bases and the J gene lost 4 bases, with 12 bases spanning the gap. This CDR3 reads CASSLAPAGADTQYF. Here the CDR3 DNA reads TGCGCCAGCAGCTTGGCCCCGGCAGGGGCAGATACGCAGTATTTT.

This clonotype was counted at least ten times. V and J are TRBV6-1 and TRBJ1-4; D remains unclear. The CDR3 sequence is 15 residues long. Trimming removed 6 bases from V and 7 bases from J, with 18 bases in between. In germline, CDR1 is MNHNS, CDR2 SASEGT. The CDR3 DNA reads TGTGCCAGCAGAGCGACCGCCGTAGTAGTTGAAAAACTGTTTTTT. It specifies CASRATAVVVEKLFF.

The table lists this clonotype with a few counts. This chain's CDR3 is CASSLEAGETQYF. CDR3 DNA sequence: TGTGCCAGCAGTTTAGAGGCAGGGGAGACCCAGTACTTC. The chain recombines TRBV28 with TRBJ2-5; weak D call: TRBD1 (5 bases). Germline V gives CDR1 MDHEN, CDR2 SYDVKM. The V and J ends lost 2 bases and 5 bases respectively, with 9 bases between them. The CDR3 loop spans 13 amino acids.

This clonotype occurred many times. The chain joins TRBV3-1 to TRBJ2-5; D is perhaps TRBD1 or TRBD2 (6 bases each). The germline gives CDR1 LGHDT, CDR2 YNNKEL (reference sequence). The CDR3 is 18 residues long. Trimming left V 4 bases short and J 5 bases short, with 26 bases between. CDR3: CASSPPARGGLGRETQYF. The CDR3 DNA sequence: TGTGCCAGCAGCCCCCCCGCCAGAGGGGGGCTTGGGCGGGAGACCCAGTACTTC.

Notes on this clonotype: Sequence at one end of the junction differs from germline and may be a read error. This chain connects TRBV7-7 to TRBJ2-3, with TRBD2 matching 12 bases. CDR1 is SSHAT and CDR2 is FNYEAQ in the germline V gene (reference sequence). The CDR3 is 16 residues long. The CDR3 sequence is CASSPSGRAFSDTQYF. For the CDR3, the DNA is TGTGCTAGCAGCCCTAGCGGGAGGGCCTTTTCAGATACGCAGTATTTT.